A single sample gave rise to the 10 T cell receptor beta chains below, sequenced in a study of cytomegalovirus exposure and HLA in healthy donors. Researchers ran the PCR with 60 Vbeta and 13 Jbeta primers. This table comes from immunoSEQ multiplex PCR, and its TCRdb copy is limited to in-frame clones, with some not included. The top ten clones hold about 2.5% of a sample with 90,000 to 100,000 clones, roughly 70% of them seen once. Material: PBMCs. These receptors were collected from a man aged 50 to 59 in good health and CMV-seronegative.

The chain recombines TRBV19 with TRBJ2-5; 7 bases agree with TRBD1. The CDR3 spans 15 residues. Germline V gene sequence: CDR1 LNHDA, CDR2 SQIVND (reference sequence). The V gene end was trimmed by 5 bases and the J gene end by 2 bases; junction bases not matched to a gene: 8. The CDR3 spells CASSFATGPQETQYF. The DNA of the CDR3 is TGTGCCAGTAGTTTCGCGACAGGGCCTCAAGAGACCCAGTACTTC.

This chain joins TRBV4-1 and TRBJ2-3; a possible D gene is TRBD1 (5 bases). Between the trimmed V and J ends, which lost 2 bases and 1 base, there was a span of 10 bases. CDR1 is MGHRA, CDR2 YSYEKL, per germline. The CDR3 is 15 amino acids. The CDR3 spells CASSQTQDRTDTQYF. CDR3 nucleotide sequence: TGCGCCAGCAGCCAAACACAGGATCGCACAGATACGCAGTATTTT.

V gene TRBV6-1 combines with J gene TRBJ1-1, with D hard to call. V was clipped by 3 bases and J by 3 bases, with 11 bases between them. The length of the CDR3 is 14 residues. Germline loops: CDR1 MNHNS, CDR2 SASEGT. Written as DNA, the CDR3 is TGTGCCAGCAGTGATCAACGAGGGCACACTGAAGCTTTCTTT. Protein sequence: CASSDQRGHTEAFF.

The chain recombines TRBV11-2 with TRBJ1-2; D gene unclear. The V end was cut by 1 base, the J end by 4 bases, with 4 bases between. The CDR3 runs to 12 residues. Germline assignment: CDR1 SGHAT and CDR2 FQNNGV. This CDR3 reads CASSLGLYGYTF. CDR3 nucleotide sequence: TGTGCCAGCAGCTTAGGACTCTATGGCTACACCTTC.

The chain has TRBV5-4 and TRBJ2-5; D call uncertain. The germline gives CDR1 SGHNT, CDR2 YYREEE (reference sequence). CDR3 length: 15 residues. V was cut by 0 bases and J by 0 bases, with 9 bases left in between. The CDR3 bases are TGTGCCAGCAGCTTGGGTACAGAGTACCAAGAGACCCAGTACTTC. It yields the protein CASSLGTEYQETQYF. Full variable domain (rest looked up from reference TRBV5-4 and TRBJ2-5): ETGVTQSPTHLIKTRGQQVTLRCSSQSGHNTVSWYQQALGQGPQFIFQYYREEENGRGNFPPRFSGLQFPNYSSELNVNALELDDSALYLCASSLGTEYQETQYFGPGTRLLVL.

V gene TRBV4-1 combines with J gene TRBJ1-3; TRBD1 agrees at 9 bases. CDR3 length equals 19 residues. Trimming cost V 6 bases and J 0 bases; bases outside gene matches: 15. The germline CDR1 and CDR2 sequences are MGHRA and YSYEKL. The CDR3 reads CASSPGGQGLTYSGNTIYF. The CDR3 nucleotides are TGCGCCAGCAGTCCAGGGGGACAGGGACTAACTTACTCTGGAAACACCATATATTTT.

This sequence joins TRBV7-9 and TRBJ1-4, with D hard to call. The germline V and J ends were trimmed by 3 bases and 0 bases, with 11 bases remaining between them. This CDR3 is 16 amino acids long. Looked up from germline, CDR1 is SEHNR and CDR2 is FQNEAQ (reference sequence). This chain's CDR3 is CASSLSPVSTNEKLFF. The CDR3 bases are TGTGCCAGCAGCTTGTCCCCGGTCTCAACTAATGAAAAACTGTTTTTT.

The chain employs TRBV5-1 and TRBJ2-7, with 8 positions matching TRBD1. The V and J ends lost 4 bases and 3 bases, in that order; junction bases with no gene match: 18. Germline assignment: CDR1 SGHRS and CDR2 YFSETQ. This CDR3 spans 18 amino acids. The CDR3 bases are TGCGCCAGCAGCCGAGGGCGGGCAGGGGGCCCATTTTTCTACGAGCAGTACTTC. Translating it yields CASSRGRAGGPFFYEQYF.

This chain joins TRBV9 and TRBJ1-1; no clear D gene. The CDR3 loop spans 14 amino acids. Germline V gene sequence: CDR1 SGDLS, CDR2 YYNGEE. Trimming stripped 5 bases from V and 1 base from J, with 12 bases between. The CDR3: CASSPGRGNTEAFF. The CDR3 DNA follows: TGTGCCAGCAGTCCCGGCAGAGGGAACACTGAAGCTTTCTTT.

V and J are TRBV10-3 and TRBJ1-5; TRBD1 aligns across 7 bases. V dropped 0 bases and J dropped 3; count of bases not matched to a gene: 5. Germline V gene lookup returns CDR1 ENHRY and CDR2 SYGVKD. The CDR3 is 16 amino acids. This CDR3 reads CAISESNRGSNQPQHF. For the CDR3, the DNA is TGTGCCATCAGTGAGTCCAACAGGGGTTCCAATCAGCCCCAGCATTTT.